This T cell receptor (beta chain) was identified in a study of naive and memory T cell subsets. Study findings and constraints: TCR counts from RNA may reflect activation-linked expression changes. Naive repertoires, especially CD8, held a few larger clonotypes, possibly memory cells re-expressing CD45RA.

CDR3 length: 14 residues. Germline CDR1 reads GTSNPN; CDR2 reads SVGIG (reference sequence). Trimming shortened V by 0 bases and J by 12 bases, and 18 bases separated the two germline ends. Turning to this clonotype: Its antigen is unidentified.

An equimolar mix of two oligonucleotides served as the beta constant-region primer for TRBC1 and TRBC2. Nested alpha and beta constant-region primers with the SP2 primer drove four PCR rounds on ligated cDNA. TCRdb processed the UMI-ligation and nested PCR reads anew with MiXCR; each CDR3 protein has one entry. The sample includes roughly 150,000 distinct CDR3 sequences, 20% to 25% of them seen just once. Sequencing input: naive CD4+ T cells from blood. The receptor's source is a human donor in good health. V usage is TRBV30 and J usage is TRBJ2-1; perhaps TRBD2 as D (6 bases). The CDR3 region is CAWSVALVGSMQFF. In DNA, the CDR3 is TGTGCCTGGAGTGTAGCTCTAGTCGGGAGCATGCAGTTCTTC.